The 15 T cell receptor beta chains in this list originate from one sample, sequenced in a study of blood T cell repertoires in COVID-19. Sequenced by immunoSEQ multiplex PCR; TCRdb stores in-frame clones only, minus some. This sample carries 250,000 to 350,000 clones, 65% to 85% of them seen once, and the ten largest clones take roughly 14%. Sequencing was done on a sample of peripheral blood. Receptor source: a person aged 65-85 years with COVID-19, enrolled during active disease.

The chain is built from TRBV20-1 and TRBJ2-5; D uncertain. CDR3 length: 11 amino acids. Trimming cost V 1 base and J 5 bases, with 5 bases left between them. Germline-derived CDR1 and CDR2 are DFQATT and SNEGSKA (reference sequence). The CDR3, as DNA: TGCAGTGCTAGAGCCGGGGAGACCCAGTACTTC. It encodes CSARAGETQYF.

V gene TRBV11-2 combines with J gene TRBJ2-7; 10 positions agree with TRBD1. V trimming: 5 bases; J trimming: 7 bases; junction bases outside the gene matches: 8. The CDR3 is made up of 14 amino acids. Germline V CDR1 and CDR2: SGHAT, FQNNGV. This CDR3 is CASSVRDRGSEQYF. The CDR3 DNA is TGTGCCAGCAGCGTCCGGGACAGGGGCTCGGAGCAGTACTTC.

The chain is built from TRBV28 and TRBJ1-4; possible D gene TRBD1, 5 bases. The CDR3 contains 15 residues. Trimming pared 6 bases from V and 6 bases from J, leaving 17 bases between. The germline V gene encodes CDR1 MDHEN and CDR2 SYDVKM. The CDR3 DNA is TGTGCCAGCAGCCACCCTAACGGGGGTCATGAAAAACTGTTTTTT. This gives the protein CASSHPNGGHEKLFF. Looking up the rest from reference TRBV28 and TRBJ1-4 gives the full variable domain: DVKVTQSSRYLVKRTGEKVFLECVQDMDHENMFWYRQDPGLGLRLIYFSYDVKMKEKGDIPEGYSVSREKKERFSLILESASTNQTSMYLCASSHPNGGHEKLFFGSGTQLSVL.

The V gene is TRBV18, the J gene TRBJ2-3; D might be TRBD1 (5 bases). Trimming shortened V by 4 bases and J by 0 bases, and 5 bases separated the two germline ends. The CDR3 is 13 amino acids. The germline CDR1 and CDR2 sequences are KGHSH and LQKENI. The chain's CDR3 is CASSRQSTDTQYF. For the CDR3, the DNA is TGTGCCAGCTCACGACAGAGCACAGATACGCAGTATTTT.

The chain joins TRBV4-1 to TRBJ2-1; D possibly corresponds to TRBD1 (5 bases). Germline-derived CDR1 and CDR2 are MGHRA and YSYEKL. The ends were cut back, 8 bases at V and 7 bases at J, with 9 bases in the middle. This CDR3 has 11 residues. CDR3 sequence: CASSQGNEQFF. The CDR3 nucleotides read TGCGCCAGCTCCCAGGGTAATGAGCAGTTCTTC.

The chain's CDR3 is CASRPSGRSHEQFF. Written as DNA, the CDR3 is TGTGCCAGCAGGCCAAGCGGGAGGAGCCATGAGCAGTTCTTC. The chain joins TRBV27 to TRBJ2-1, with TRBD2 matching over 9 bases. Germline values: CDR1 MNHEY, CDR2 SMNVEV (reference sequence). The CDR3 contains 14 residues. Trimming took 6 bases from V and 8 from J; bases not matched to a gene: 8.

This rearrangement joins TRBV18 to TRBJ2-7; 7 nucleotides line up with TRBD1. Germline V gives CDR1 KGHSH, CDR2 LQKENI. The V gene end was trimmed by 2 bases and the J gene end by 2 bases; junction bases not matched to a gene: 6. The CDR3 consists of 15 residues. As DNA, the CDR3 is TGTGCCAGCTCACCAGCCGGGACAGCACCCTACGAGCAGTACTTC. This codes for CASSPAGTAPYEQYF. The complete variable domain, with remaining parts taken from reference TRBV18 and TRBJ2-7, reads NAGVMQNPRHLVRRRGQEARLRCSPMKGHSHVYWYRQLPEEGLKFMVYLQKENIIDESGMPKERFSAEFPKEGPSILRIQQVVRGDSAAYFCASSPAGTAPYEQYFGPGTRLTVT.

V gene TRBV3-1 (or the pseudogene TRBV3-2) combines with J gene TRBJ2-7, with D possibly TRBD2 on 5 matching bases. Germline CDR1 and CDR2: LGHDT and YNNKEL (reference sequence). Trimming left V 8 bases short and J 6 bases short, with 26 bases between. This CDR3 contains 16 residues. In DNA form, the CDR3 reads TGTGCCAGCTCTTTTCTGTCTTCTTCTAGCAACTCCGAGCAGTACTTC. Encoded protein: CASSFLSSSSNSEQYF.

The chain is built from TRBV7-9 and TRBJ2-3, with D tentatively TRBD1 (6 bases). This CDR3 is 15 amino acids long. CDR1 SEHNR and CDR2 FQNEAQ come from the germline V gene (reference sequence). V lost 2 bases to trimming and J lost 5 bases, with 14 bases between them. The CDR3 DNA follows: TGTGCCAGCAGCTTAATCGGTTCAGGGGTAGATACGCAGTATTTT. Amino acids: CASSLIGSGVDTQYF.

This chain joins TRBV28 and TRBJ2-1, with 10 bases aligning to TRBD2. V gave up 6 bases and J gave up 6 bases; unmatched junction bases: 11. CDR1 MDHEN and CDR2 SYDVKM come from the germline V gene. CDR3 length: 16 residues. CDR3 protein: CASRPNGASGGNEQFF. CDR3 bases: TGTGCCAGCAGGCCTAATGGGGCTAGCGGGGGCAATGAGCAGTTCTTC.

The genes are TRBV30 and TRBJ2-7; 7 bases match TRBD2. The CDR3 spans 17 residues. Germline loops: CDR1 GTSNPN, CDR2 SVGIG (reference sequence). V shed 2 bases, J shed 4 bases, and the junction held 17 bases outside the gene matches. CDR3 protein: CAWSPELRRRENYEQYF. For the CDR3, the DNA is TGTGCCTGGAGTCCGGAATTGAGACGGCGGGAGAATTACGAGCAGTACTTC.

The count of this clone is one. The chain links TRBV6-5 to TRBJ1-1, with 9 bases fitting TRBD1. Per germline, CDR1 MNHEY and CDR2 SVGAGI. Losses at the gene ends were 6 bases for V and 6 bases for J; bases not matched to a gene: 5. The CDR3 spans 13 residues. CDR3 sequence (DNA): TGTGCCAGCAGGCACGGGACAGGGTCTGAAGCTTTCTTT. This encodes CASRHGTGSEAFF.

V and J are TRBV19 and TRBJ2-3, with TRBD2 matching 14 bases. V lost 5 bases to trimming and J lost 6 bases; unmatched junction nucleotides: 4. Germline CDR1 is LNHDA and CDR2 is SQIVND (reference sequence). The CDR3 runs 15 residues. CDR3 sequence: CASSGTSGRGDTQYF. The CDR3 DNA follows: TGTGCCAGTAGTGGGACTAGCGGGAGAGGGGATACGCAGTATTTT.

This clone was observed once. The rearrangement uses TRBV27 and TRBJ2-1; 13 positions match TRBD2. Looked up from germline, CDR1 is MNHEY and CDR2 is SMNVEV (reference sequence). V shed 1 base, J shed 7 bases, and the junction held 7 bases outside the gene matches. The CDR3 loop spans 17 amino acids. The CDR3 DNA reads TGTGCCAGCAGTTTATTCGGACTAGCGGGAGCGGGTAATGAGCAGTTCTTC. The encoded protein is CASSLFGLAGAGNEQFF.

The chain is built from TRBV4-1 and TRBJ2-7, with D maybe TRBD1 (6 bases). The CDR3 is 14 residues long. Trimming cost V 5 bases and J 2 bases, with 13 bases left between them. CDR1 MGHRA and CDR2 YSYEKL come from the germline V gene. CDR3 sequence: CASSWNRDPYEQYF. DNA of the CDR3: TGCGCCAGCAGCTGGAACAGGGATCCCTACGAGCAGTACTTC.